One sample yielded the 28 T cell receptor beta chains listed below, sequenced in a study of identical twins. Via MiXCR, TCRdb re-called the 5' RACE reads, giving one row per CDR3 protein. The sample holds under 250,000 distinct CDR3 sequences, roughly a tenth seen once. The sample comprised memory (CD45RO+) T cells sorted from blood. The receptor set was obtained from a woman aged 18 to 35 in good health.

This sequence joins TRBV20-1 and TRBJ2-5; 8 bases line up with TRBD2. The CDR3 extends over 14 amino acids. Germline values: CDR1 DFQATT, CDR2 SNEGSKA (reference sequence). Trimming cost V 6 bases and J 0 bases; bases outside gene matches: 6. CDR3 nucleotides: TGCAGTGCCCGGGGTAGCGGGAACCAAGAGACCCAGTACTTC. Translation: CSARGSGNQETQYF.

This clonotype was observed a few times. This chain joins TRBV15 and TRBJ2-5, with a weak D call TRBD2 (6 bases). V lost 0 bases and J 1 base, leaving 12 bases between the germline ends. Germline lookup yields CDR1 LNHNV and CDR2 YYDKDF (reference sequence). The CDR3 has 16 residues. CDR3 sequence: CATSRDWSRGQETQYF. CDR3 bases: TGTGCCACCAGCAGAGATTGGTCGCGGGGCCAAGAGACCCAGTACTTC. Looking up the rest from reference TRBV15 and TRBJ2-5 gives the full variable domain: DAMVIQNPRYQVTQFGKPVTLSCSQTLNHNVMYWYQQKSSQAPKLLFHYYDKDFNNEADTPDNFQSRRPNTSFCFLDIRSPGLGDTAMYLCATSRDWSRGQETQYFGPGTRLLVL.

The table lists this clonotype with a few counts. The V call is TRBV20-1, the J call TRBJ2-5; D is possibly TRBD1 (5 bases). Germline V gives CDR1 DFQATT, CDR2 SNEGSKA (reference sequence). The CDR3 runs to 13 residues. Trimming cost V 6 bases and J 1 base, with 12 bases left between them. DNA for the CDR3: TGCAGTGCGGTTTATCAGGGCCAAGAGACCCAGTACTTC. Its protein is CSAVYQGQETQYF.

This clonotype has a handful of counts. The CDR3 coding sequence is TGTGCCAGCTCACCGCTTCCAGATACGCAGTATTTT. Translating it yields CASSPLPDTQYF. This chain joins TRBV18 and TRBJ2-3; no clear D. This CDR3 is built from 12 residues. Trimming cost V 3 bases and J 4 bases, with 5 bases left between them. Germline V gene data show CDR1 as KGHSH and CDR2 as LQKENI. The whole variable domain, remainder taken from reference TRBV18 and TRBJ2-3, is NAGVMQNPRHLVRRRGQEARLRCSPMKGHSHVYWYRQLPEEGLKFMVYLQKENIIDESGMPKERFSAEFPKEGPSILRIQQVVRGDSAAYFCASSPLPDTQYFGPGTRLTVL.

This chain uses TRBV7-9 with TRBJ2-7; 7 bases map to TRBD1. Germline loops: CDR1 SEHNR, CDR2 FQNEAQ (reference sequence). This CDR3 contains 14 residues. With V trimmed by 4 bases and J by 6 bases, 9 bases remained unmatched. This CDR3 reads CASSSVRDSGEQYF. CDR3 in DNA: TGTGCCAGCAGCTCCGTCCGGGACAGTGGCGAGCAGTACTTC. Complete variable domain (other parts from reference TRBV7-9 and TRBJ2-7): DTGVSQNPRHKITKRGQNVTFRCDPISEHNRLYWYRQTLGQGPEFLTYFQNEAQLEKSRLLSDRFSAERPKGSFSTLEIQRTEQGDSAMYLCASSSVRDSGEQYFGPGTRLTVT.

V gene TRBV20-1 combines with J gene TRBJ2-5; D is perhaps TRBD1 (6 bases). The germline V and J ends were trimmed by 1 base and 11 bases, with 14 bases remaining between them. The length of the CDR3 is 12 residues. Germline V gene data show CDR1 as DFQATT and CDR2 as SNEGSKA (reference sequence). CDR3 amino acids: CSARGSRDIQYF. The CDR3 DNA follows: TGCAGTGCTAGAGGGTCCCGGGACATACAGTACTTC.

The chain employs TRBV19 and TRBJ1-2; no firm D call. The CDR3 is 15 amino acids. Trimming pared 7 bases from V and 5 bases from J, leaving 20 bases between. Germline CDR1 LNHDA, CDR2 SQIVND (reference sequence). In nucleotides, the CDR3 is TGTGCCAGTATGTGGCTGAATTCTCCTTTTTATGGCTACACCTTC. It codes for CASMWLNSPFYGYTF.

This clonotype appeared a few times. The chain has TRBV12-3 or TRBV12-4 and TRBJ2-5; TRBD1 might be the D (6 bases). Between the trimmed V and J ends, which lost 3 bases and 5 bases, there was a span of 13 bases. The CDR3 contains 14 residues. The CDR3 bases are TGTGCCAGCAGTTTGGGGGCCGTGGACGAGACCCAGTACTTC. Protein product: CASSLGAVDETQYF.

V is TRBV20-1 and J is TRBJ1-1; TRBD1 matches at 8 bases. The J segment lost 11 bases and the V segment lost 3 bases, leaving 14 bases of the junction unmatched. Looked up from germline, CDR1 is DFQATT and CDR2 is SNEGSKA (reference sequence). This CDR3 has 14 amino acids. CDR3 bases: TGCAGTGCTAGGCCGGGGACAGGCTCGTTTCGGGCTTTCTTT. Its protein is CSARPGTGSFRAFF.

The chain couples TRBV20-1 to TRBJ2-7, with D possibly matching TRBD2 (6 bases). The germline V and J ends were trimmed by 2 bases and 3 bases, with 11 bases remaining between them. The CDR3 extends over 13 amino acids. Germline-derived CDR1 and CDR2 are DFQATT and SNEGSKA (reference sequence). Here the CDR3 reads CSARSSGYYEQYF. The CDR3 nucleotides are TGCAGTGCTAGAAGTAGCGGTTACTACGAGCAGTACTTC.

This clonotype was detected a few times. The CDR3 DNA sequence: TGTGCCAGCACCGATAACCTGGCCTATGGCTACACCTTC. It encodes CASTDNLAYGYTF. The chain carries TRBV6-2 or TRBV6-3 and TRBJ1-2; D ambiguous. Germline CDR1 reads MNHEY; CDR2 reads SVGEGT. Trimming left V 7 bases short and J 4 bases short, with 13 bases between. This CDR3 comprises 13 residues.

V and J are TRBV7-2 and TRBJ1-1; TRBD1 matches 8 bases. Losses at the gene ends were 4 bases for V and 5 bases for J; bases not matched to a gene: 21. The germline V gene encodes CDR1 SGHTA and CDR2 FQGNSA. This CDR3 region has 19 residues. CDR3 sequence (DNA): TGTGCCAGCAGCTATAGCTCCGGACAGGGAAGGAGTATAAGGACTGAAGCTTTCTTT. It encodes CASSYSSGQGRSIRTEAFF.

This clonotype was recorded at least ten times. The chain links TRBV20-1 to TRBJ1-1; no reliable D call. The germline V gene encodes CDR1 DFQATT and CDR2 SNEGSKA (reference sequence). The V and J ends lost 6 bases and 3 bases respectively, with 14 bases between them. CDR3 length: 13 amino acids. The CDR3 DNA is TGCAGTGCCGCCGCGCATGGGGACACTGAAGCTTTCTTT. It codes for CSAAAHGDTEAFF.

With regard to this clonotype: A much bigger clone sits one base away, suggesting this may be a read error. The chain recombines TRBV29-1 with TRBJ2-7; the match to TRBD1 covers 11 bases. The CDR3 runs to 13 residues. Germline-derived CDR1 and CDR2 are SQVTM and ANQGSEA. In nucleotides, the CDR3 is TGCAGCGTTGCGCGGACAGGGGGCTACAAGCAGTACTTC. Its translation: CSVARTGGYKQYF.

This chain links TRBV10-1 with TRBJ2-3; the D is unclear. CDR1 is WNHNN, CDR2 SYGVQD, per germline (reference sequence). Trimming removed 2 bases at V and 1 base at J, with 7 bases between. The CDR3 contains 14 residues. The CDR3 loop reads CASSENPGTDTQYF. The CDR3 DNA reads TGCGCCAGCAGTGAGAACCCGGGCACAGATACGCAGTATTTT.

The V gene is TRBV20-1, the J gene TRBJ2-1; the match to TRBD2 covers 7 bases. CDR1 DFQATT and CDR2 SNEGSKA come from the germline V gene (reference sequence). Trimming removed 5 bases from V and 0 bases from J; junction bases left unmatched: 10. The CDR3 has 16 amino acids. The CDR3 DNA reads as TGCAGTGCTTATACCCCTAGCGGAAACTCCTACAATGAGCAGTTCTTC. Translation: CSAYTPSGNSYNEQFF.

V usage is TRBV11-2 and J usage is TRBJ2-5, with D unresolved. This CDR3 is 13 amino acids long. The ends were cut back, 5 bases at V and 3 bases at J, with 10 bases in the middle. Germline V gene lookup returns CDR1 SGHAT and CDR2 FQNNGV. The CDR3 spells CASSVRAEETQYF. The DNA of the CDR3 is TGTGCCAGCAGCGTAAGGGCTGAAGAGACCCAGTACTTC.

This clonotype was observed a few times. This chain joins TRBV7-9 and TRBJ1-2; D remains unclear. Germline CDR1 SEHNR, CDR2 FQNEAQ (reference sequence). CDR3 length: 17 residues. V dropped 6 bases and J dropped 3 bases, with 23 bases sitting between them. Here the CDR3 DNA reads TGTGCCAGCAGGGATGACGATATCACGACGGGAGACTATGGCTACACCTTC. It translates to CASRDDDITTGDYGYTF.

In DNA, the CDR3 is TGTGCCAGCAGTTTTAAGGGACCACAGTCAATTTACAATGAGCAGTTCTTC. Translation gives CASSFKGPQSIYNEQFF. V gene TRBV27 combines with J gene TRBJ2-1; D assignment may be TRBD1 or TRBD2 (5 bases each). Trimming took off 3 bases at V and 4 bases at J, with 19 bases between the two ends. This CDR3 is 17 amino acids long. Germline V gene lookup returns CDR1 MNHEY and CDR2 SMNVEV (reference sequence).

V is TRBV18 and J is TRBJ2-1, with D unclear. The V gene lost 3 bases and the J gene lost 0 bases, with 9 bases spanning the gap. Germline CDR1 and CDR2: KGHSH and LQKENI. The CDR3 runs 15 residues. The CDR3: CASSPAAVSYNEQFF. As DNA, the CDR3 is TGTGCCAGCTCACCTGCCGCGGTCTCCTACAATGAGCAGTTCTTC.

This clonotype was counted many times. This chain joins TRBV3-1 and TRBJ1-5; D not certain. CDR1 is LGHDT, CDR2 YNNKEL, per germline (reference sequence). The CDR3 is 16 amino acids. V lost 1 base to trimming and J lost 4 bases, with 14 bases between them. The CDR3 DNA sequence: TGTGCCAGCAGCCAAGGAGCGGTCCAATCGAATCAGCCCCAGCATTTT. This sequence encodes CASSQGAVQSNQPQHF.

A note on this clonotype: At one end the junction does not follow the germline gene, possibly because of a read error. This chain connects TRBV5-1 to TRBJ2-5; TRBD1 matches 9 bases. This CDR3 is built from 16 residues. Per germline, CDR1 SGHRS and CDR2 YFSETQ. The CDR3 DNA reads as TGCGCCAGCAGCTCCGCCATGACAGGGGGGCAAGGGACCCAGTACTTC. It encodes CASSSAMTGGQGTQYF.

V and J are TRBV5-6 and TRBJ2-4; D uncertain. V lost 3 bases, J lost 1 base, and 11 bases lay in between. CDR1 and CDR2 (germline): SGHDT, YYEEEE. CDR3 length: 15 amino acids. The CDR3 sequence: CASSYRRTAKNIQYF. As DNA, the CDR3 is TGTGCCAGCAGCTATCGGAGAACGGCCAAAAACATTCAGTACTTC.

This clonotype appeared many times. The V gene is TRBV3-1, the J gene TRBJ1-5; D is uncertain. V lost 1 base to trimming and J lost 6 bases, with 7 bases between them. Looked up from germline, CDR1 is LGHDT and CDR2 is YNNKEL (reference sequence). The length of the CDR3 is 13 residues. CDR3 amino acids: CASSQALGQPQHF. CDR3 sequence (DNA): TGTGCCAGCAGCCAAGCTCTCGGTCAGCCCCAGCATTTT.

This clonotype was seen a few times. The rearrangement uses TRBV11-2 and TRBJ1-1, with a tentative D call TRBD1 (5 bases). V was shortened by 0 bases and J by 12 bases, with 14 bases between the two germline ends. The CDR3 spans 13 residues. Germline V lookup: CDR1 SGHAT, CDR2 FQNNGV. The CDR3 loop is CASSLDLGDSTFF. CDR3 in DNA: TGTGCCAGCAGCTTAGATCTAGGAGACAGTACTTTCTTT.

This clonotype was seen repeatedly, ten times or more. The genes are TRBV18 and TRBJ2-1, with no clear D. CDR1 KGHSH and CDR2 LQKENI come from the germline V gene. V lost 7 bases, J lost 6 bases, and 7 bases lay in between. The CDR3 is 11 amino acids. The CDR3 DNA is TGTGCCAGCTTCCAGGCCAATGAGCAGTTCTTC. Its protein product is CASFQANEQFF.

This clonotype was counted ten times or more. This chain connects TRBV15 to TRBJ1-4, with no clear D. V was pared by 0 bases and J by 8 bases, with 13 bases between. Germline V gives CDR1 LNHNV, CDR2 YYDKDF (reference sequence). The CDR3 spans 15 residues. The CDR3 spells CATSRDKGLNEKLFF. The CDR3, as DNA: TGTGCCACCAGCAGAGATAAGGGTCTAAACGAAAAACTGTTTTTT.

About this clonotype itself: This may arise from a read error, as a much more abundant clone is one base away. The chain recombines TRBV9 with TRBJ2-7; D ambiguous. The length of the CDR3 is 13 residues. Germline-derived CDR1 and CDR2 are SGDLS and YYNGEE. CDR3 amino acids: CASSSRPSYEQNF. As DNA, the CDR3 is TGTGCCAGCAGCTCAAGACCCTCCTACGAGCAGAACTTC. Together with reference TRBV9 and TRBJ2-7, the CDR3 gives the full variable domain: DSGVTQTPKHLITATGQRVTLRCSPRSGDLSVYWYQQSLDQGLQFLIQYYNGEERAKGNILERFSAQQFPDLHSELNLSSLELGDSALYFCASSSRPSYEQNFGPGTRLTVT.